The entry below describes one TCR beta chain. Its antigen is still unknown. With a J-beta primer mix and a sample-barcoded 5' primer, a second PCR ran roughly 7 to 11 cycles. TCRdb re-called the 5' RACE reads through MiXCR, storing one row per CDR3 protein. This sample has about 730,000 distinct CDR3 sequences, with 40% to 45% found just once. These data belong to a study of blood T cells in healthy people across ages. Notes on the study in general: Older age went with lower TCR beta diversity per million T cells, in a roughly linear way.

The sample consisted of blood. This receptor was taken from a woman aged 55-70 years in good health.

The CDR3 region has the DNA TGCGCCAGCAGCCAAGAAGGTCGTGGTGGACCCCTCCAGTACTTC. Its translation: CASSQEGRGGPLQYF. The rearrangement joins TRBV4-1 to TRBJ2-5, with D unclear. V lost 0 bases and J lost 10, with 18 bases in between. The CDR3 runs to 15 residues. From germline, CDR1 is MGHRA and CDR2 YSYEKL.